These T cell receptor beta chains were read from a single sample in a study of T-cell reconstitution after alpha-beta-depleted transplantation in children. One entry per CDR3 protein results from TCRdb running MiXCR on the PCR reads. The sample records some 200,000 distinct CDR3 sequences, about 14% being singletons. This sample comprised PBMCs from the stem cell graft donor, obtained from the stem cell graft. The receptors derive from a human donor who donated a stem cell graft to a child with acute lymphoblastic leukemia. Each CDR3 is given with its conserved first and last residue. A D gene is named only where the DNA matches it firmly. Size is stated for part of the rows, as once, few or many counts, or as a class when the clone is expanded.

V gene	clone size	J gene	D gene	CDR3 protein	CDR3 DNA
TRBV18	few	TRBJ2-7	.	CASSPEIGEQYF	TGTGCCAGCTCGCCCGAGATCGGCGAGCAGTACTTC
TRBV28	many	TRBJ2-1	TRBD2	CASSWRLAVSYNEQFF	TGTGCCAGCAGTTGGCGACTAGCGGTCTCCTACAATGAGCAGTTCTTC
TRBV12-3/TRBV12-4	many	TRBJ2-7	TRBD1	CASSLRQGANYEQYF	TGTGCCAGCAGTTTAAGGCAGGGGGCTAACTACGAGCAGTACTTC
TRBV7-2	few	TRBJ1-4	TRBD1	CASSFQTGITEKLFF	TGTGCCAGCAGCTTTCAGACAGGGATCACTGAAAAACTGTTTTTT
TRBV2	many	TRBJ2-3	.	CASRPRRVQDTDTQYF	TGTGCCAGCAGGCCCCGCAGGGTACAAGACACAGATACGCAGTATTTT
TRBV29-1	few	TRBJ2-4	TRBD2	CSVYRVGGNIQYF	TGCAGCGTTTATAGGGTCGGGGGGAACATTCAGTACTTC
TRBV11-2	.	TRBJ2-1	TRBD2	CASSLGLAGGEGVF	TGTGCCAGCAGCTTGGGACTAGCGGGAGGGGAGGGGGTCTTC
TRBV5-6	many	TRBJ2-2	TRBD2	CASSFYLAGYPELFF	TGTGCCAGCAGCTTCTATTTAGCGGGATATCCGGAGCTGTTTTTT
TRBV12-3/TRBV12-4	many	TRBJ1-2	.	CASSFRPGPVDYGYTF	TGTGCCAGCAGTTTCAGACCCGGGCCGGTCGACTATGGCTACACCTTC
TRBV5-5	few	TRBJ2-1	TRBD1	CASSLGQGVDNEQFF	TGTGCCAGCAGCTTAGGACAGGGAGTGGACAATGAGCAGTTCTTC
TRBV6-1	few	TRBJ2-5	.	CASSPREPQETQYF	TGTGCCAGCAGTCCCAGGGAACCACAAGAGACCCAGTACTTC
TRBV5-1	.	TRBJ2-5	TRBD2	CASSESGGFQETQYF	TGCGCCAGCAGCGAAAGCGGGGGATTCCAAGAGACCCAGTACTTC
TRBV20-1	many	TRBJ2-1	TRBD2	CSADRKAGAYNEQFF	TGCAGTGCTGACCGGAAAGCGGGAGCCTACAATGAGCAGTTCTTC
TRBV11-1	many	TRBJ2-3	TRBD2	CASSLGLGADTQYF	TGTGCCAGCAGCCTGGGACTAGGCGCAGATACGCAGTATTTT
TRBV5-1	many	TRBJ2-5	TRBD2	CASSLGPSGDQETQYF	TGCGCCAGCAGCTTGGGTCCTAGCGGAGACCAAGAGACCCAGTACTTC
TRBV6-6	many	TRBJ1-2	TRBD1	CASSWDRTYGYTF	TGTGCCAGCAGTTGGGACAGAACCTATGGCTACACCTTC
TRBV5-1	many	TRBJ2-7	.	CASSLGSGADEQYF	TGCGCCAGCAGCTTGGGGTCAGGGGCCGACGAGCAGTACTTC
TRBV18	.	TRBJ2-1	.	CASSPRRTVAINYNEQFF	TGTGCCAGCTCACCACGTAGGACGGTAGCTATTAATTACAATGAGCAGTTCTTC
TRBV20-1	many	TRBJ2-7	TRBD1	CSAITGGTYEQYF	TGCAGTGCTATTACAGGGGGTACCTACGAGCAGTACTTC
TRBV11-1	many	TRBJ2-3	.	CASSTGQLTDTQYF	TGTGCCAGCAGCACCGGACAGCTCACAGATACGCAGTATTTT
TRBV20-1	.	TRBJ1-4	.	CCARSRARGWSTNEKLFF	TGCTGTGCTAGATCCAGGGCTCGCGGATGGTCGACTAATGAAAAACTGTTTTTT
TRBV7-9	.	TRBJ2-3	TRBD2	CASRLLGGSTDTQYF	TGTGCCAGCAGACTGCTGGGGGGGAGCACAGATACGCAGTATTTT
TRBV20-1	few	TRBJ2-7	TRBD2	CSATPLAGEVREQYF	TGCAGTGCCACACCCCTAGCGGGGGAGGTGAGAGAGCAGTACTTC
TRBV20-1	.	TRBJ2-5	TRBD1	CSAREGGQGVETQYF	TGCAGTGCTAGAGAGGGGGGACAGGGAGTCGAGACCCAGTACTTC
TRBV15	many	TRBJ2-3	TRBD2	CATTGDYGGDTQYF	TGTGCCACCACGGGGGACTATGGTGGAGATACGCAGTATTTT
TRBV12-3/TRBV12-4	.	TRBJ2-7	.	CASSAGQRTYEQYF	TGTGCCAGCAGTGCGGGACAGCGCACCTACGAGCAGTACTTC
TRBV23-1	.	TRBJ2-2	TRBD2	CASSQSGRGELFF	TGCGCCAGCAGTCAAAGCGGGAGAGGGGAGCTGTTTTTT
TRBV20-1	many	TRBJ2-7	TRBD2	CSARDMSSGTYEQYF	TGCAGTGCTAGAGATATGAGTAGCGGGACCTACGAGCAGTACTTC
TRBV11-2	many	TRBJ2-7	.	CASSYSRDSYEQYF	TGTGCCAGCAGCTATTCTAGGGACTCCTACGAGCAGTACTTC
TRBV5-5	many	TRBJ2-1	.	CASSVVSSSYNEQFF	TGTGCCAGCAGTGTGGTCTCCAGCTCCTACAATGAGCAGTTCTTC
TRBV18	many	TRBJ1-2	.	CASSPPRGFVGYTF	TGTGCCAGCTCACCACCCCGGGGGTTTGTTGGCTACACCTTC
TRBV5-1	many	TRBJ2-7	TRBD1	CASSSGQGSYEQYF	TGCGCCAGCAGCTCGGGACAGGGTTCCTACGAGCAGTACTTC
TRBV4-1	few	TRBJ2-7	TRBD2	CASSRNTPTSGSSEQYF	TGCGCCAGCAGCCGAAACACGCCGACTAGCGGGAGCTCCGAGCAGTACTTC
TRBV2	many	TRBJ2-1	.	CAIRDFNEQFF	TGTGCCATCCGGGACTTCAATGAGCAGTTCTTC
TRBV5-1	many	TRBJ1-2	.	CASSLGTDDYGYTF	TGCGCCAGCAGCTTGGGGACCGACGACTATGGCTACACCTTC
TRBV10-2	.	TRBJ2-1	TRBD1	CASSWDRDDNEQFF	TGCGCCAGCAGTTGGGACAGGGATGACAATGAGCAGTTCTTC
TRBV7-2	many	TRBJ2-7	.	CASSAEGSSFGEQYF	TGTGCCAGCAGCGCCGAGGGCTCCAGTTTTGGCGAGCAGTACTTC
TRBV25-1	many	TRBJ2-7	TRBD2	CASSGAGASEQYF	TGTGCCAGCAGTGGCGCGGGAGCCTCCGAGCAGTACTTC
TRBV5-1	many	TRBJ2-1	.	CASSLNSSPEQFF	TGCGCCAGCAGCTTGAATTCTAGTCCCGAGCAGTTCTTC
TRBV12-3/TRBV12-4	few	TRBJ2-1	.	CASSPREYNEQFF	TGTGCCAGCAGTCCTCGCGAATACAATGAGCAGTTCTTC
TRBV20-1	many	TRBJ2-5	.	CSAPEKASKETQYF	TGCAGTGCTCCAGAGAAGGCCTCTAAGGAGACCCAGTACTTC
TRBV10-3	many	TRBJ2-1	TRBD2	CAISEGLAGRNEQFF	TGTGCCATCAGTGAGGGACTAGCGGGCCGCAATGAGCAGTTCTTC
TRBV20-1	many	TRBJ2-3	.	CSSGVRTDTQYF	TGCAGTTCAGGGGTTCGCACAGATACGCAGTATTTT
TRBV7-8	many	TRBJ2-7	TRBD2	CASSPPRLREEYYEQYF	TGTGCCAGCAGCCCGCCCCGGCTGCGGGAGGAATACTACGAGCAGTACTTC
TRBV12-3/TRBV12-4	few	TRBJ2-7	.	CASSLDSAYEQYF	TGTGCCAGCAGTTTAGACTCGGCCTACGAGCAGTACTTC
TRBV12-3/TRBV12-4	many	TRBJ2-7	TRBD2	CASSLTSGSHYEQYF	TGTGCCAGCAGTTTAACTAGCGGGTCGCACTACGAGCAGTACTTC
TRBV12-3/TRBV12-4	.	TRBJ1-5	.	CASTRGKQPQHF	TGTGCCAGCACCCGGGGGAAACAGCCCCAGCATTTT
TRBV12-3/TRBV12-4	.	TRBJ2-3	TRBD2	CASSSRGTIRDTDTQYF	TGTGCCAGCAGTTCCCGTGGGACTATAAGGGACACAGATACGCAGTATTTT
TRBV5-1	.	TRBJ2-7	TRBD2	CASSWASGSYEQYF	TGCGCCAGCAGCTGGGCTAGCGGCTCCTACGAGCAGTACTTC
TRBV21-1	few	TRBJ2-3	.	CASSRGADGTDTQYF	TGTGCCAGCAGCAGAGGAGCGGATGGCACAGATACGCAGTATTTT
TRBV5-1	many	TRBJ2-5	TRBD1	CASSDRAGETQYF	TGCGCCAGCAGCGACAGGGCCGGAGAGACCCAGTACTTC
TRBV10-3	many	TRBJ1-1	.	CAIHWDTEAFF	TGTGCCATCCACTGGGACACTGAAGCTTTCTTT
TRBV5-1	.	TRBJ1-1	.	CASSLMGHSEAFF	TGCGCCAGCAGCTTGATGGGACACTCTGAAGCTTTCTTT